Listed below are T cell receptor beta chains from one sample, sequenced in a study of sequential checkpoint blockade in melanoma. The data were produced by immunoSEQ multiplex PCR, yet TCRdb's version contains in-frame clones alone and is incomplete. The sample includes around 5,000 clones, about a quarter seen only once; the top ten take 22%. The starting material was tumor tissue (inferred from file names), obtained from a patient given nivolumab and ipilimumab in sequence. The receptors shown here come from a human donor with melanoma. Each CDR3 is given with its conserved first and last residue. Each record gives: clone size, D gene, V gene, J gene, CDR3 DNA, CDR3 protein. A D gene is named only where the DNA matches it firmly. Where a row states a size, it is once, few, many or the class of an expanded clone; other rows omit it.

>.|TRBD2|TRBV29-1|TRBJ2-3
TGCAGCGCTACCGGGACTAGCGGCACAGATACGCAGTATTTT
CSATGTSGTDTQYF
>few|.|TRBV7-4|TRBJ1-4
TGTGCCAGCAGCTACCTGGCGGGGGAAAAACTGTTTTTT
CASSYLAGEKLFF
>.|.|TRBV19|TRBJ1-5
TGTGCCAGTAGTATCCCATCGAGTAGGTATAGCAATCAGCCCCAGCATTTT
CASSIPSSRYSNQPQHF
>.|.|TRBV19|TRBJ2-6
TGTGCCAGTGGCTTTTACAGGAACTCTGGGGCCAACGTCCTGACTTTC
CASGFYRNSGANVLTF
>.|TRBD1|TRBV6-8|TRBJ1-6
TGTGCCAGCAGCCGAGACCGGGACAGGGGCTCACCCCTCCACTTT
CASSRDRDRGSPLHF
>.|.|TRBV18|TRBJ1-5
TGTGCCAGCTCAGGCGATGGTAATATCGATCAGCCCCAGCATTTT
CASSGDGNIDQPQHF
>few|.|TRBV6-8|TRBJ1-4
TGTGCCAGCAGAAGTACTGGAGGGGCAACTAATGAAAAACTGTTTTTT
CASRSTGGATNEKLFF
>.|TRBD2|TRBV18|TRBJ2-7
TGTGCCAGCTCACCATGGGCGCGGGGGGGCTTCGGCGAGCAGTACTTC
CASSPWARGGFGEQYF
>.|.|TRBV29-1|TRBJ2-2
TGCAGCGTTGCGGGTTTTCGGACCGGGGAGCTGTTTTTT
CSVAGFRTGELFF
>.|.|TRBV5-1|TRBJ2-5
TGCGCCAGCAGCCAGCTAGTAGCCTACGGGGAGACCCAGTACTTC
CASSQLVAYGETQYF
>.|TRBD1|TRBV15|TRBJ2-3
TGTGCCACCAGCACCCGCACCGGGACAGGGCGCACAGATACGCAGTATTTT
CATSTRTGTGRTDTQYF
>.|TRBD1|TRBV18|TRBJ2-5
TGTGCCAGCTCACCACTCTCCCCAGGGGGCTTCCAAGAGACCCAGTACTTC
CASSPLSPGGFQETQYF
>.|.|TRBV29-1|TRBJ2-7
TGCAGCGTTGCCAGTGGGGCCTACGAGCAGTACTTC
CSVASGAYEQYF
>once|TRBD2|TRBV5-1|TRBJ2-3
TGCGCCAGCAGCAACGGGGGGGCTACAGATACGCAGTATTTT
CASSNGGATDTQYF
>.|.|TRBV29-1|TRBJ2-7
TGCAGCGTTGTAAGGGGGACGAGCTCCTACGAGCAGTACTTC
CSVVRGTSSYEQYF
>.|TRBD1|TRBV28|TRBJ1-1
TGTGCCAGCAGATCGGGACAGGGTTTTATTGAAGCTTTCTTT
CASRSGQGFIEAFF
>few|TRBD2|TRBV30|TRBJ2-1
TGTGCCTGGAGTGGACGAAGAGCGGGGGGGCGAGCCGAGCAGTTCTTC
CAWSGRRAGGRAEQFF
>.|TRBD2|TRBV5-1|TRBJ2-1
TGCGCCAGCAGCATGACTCGACTAGCGGGGGTCTATGAGCAGTTCTTC
CASSMTRLAGVYEQFF
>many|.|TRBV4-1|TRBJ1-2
TGCGCCAGCAGCCAAGAGTATACCGCGTGGGACTATGGCTACACCTTC
CASSQEYTAWDYGYTF
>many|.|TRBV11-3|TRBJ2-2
TGTGCCAGCAGCTTGGTCGGAGGCCAGGGAGCCGGGGAGCTGTTTTTT
CASSLVGGQGAGELFF
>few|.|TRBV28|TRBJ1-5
TGTGCCAGCAGCCCCCTTAGGGGTAGCAATCAGCCCCAGCATTTT
CASSPLRGSNQPQHF
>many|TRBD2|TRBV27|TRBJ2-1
TGTGCCAGCAGTTTACGGGGACTAGCGGGGGAAATTTACAATGAGCAGTTCTTC
CASSLRGLAGEIYNEQFF
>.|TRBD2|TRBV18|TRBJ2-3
TGTGCCAGCTATACTAGCGGACTGACAGATACGCAGTATTTT
CASYTSGLTDTQYF
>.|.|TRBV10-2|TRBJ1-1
TGCGCCAGCAGTGAGGGGCAGATCATGAACACTGAAGCTTTCTTT
CASSEGQIMNTEAFF
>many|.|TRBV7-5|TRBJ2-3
TGTGCCAGCAACACGGGACTACCCACAGATACGCAGTATTTT
CASNTGLPTDTQYF
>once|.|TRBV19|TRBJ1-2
TGTGCCAGTACGGAACTGCACACTACTAACTATGGCTACACCTTC
CASTELHTTNYGYTF
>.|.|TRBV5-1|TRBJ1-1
TGCGCCAGCAGCTTGGATCCCCACGAGGGCACTGAAGCTTTCTTT
CASSLDPHEGTEAFF
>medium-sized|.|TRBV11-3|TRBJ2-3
TGTGCCAGCAGCTTGGAAGGTAGCCTGAGTATCACAGATACGCAGTATTTT
CASSLEGSLSITDTQYF
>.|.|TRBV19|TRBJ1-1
TGTGCCAGTGGGAATCATTTGACAGGTGTTACCACTGAAGCTTTCTTT
CASGNHLTGVTTEAFF
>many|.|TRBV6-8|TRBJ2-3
TGTGCCAGCAGTTCCCCATCGGGTACGCAGTATTTT
CASSSPSGTQYF
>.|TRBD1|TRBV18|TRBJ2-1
TGTGCCAGCTCACCTGAGACAGGGGGCGTAGGCAATGAGCAGTTCTTC
CASSPETGGVGNEQFF
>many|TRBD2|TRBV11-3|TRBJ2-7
TGTGCCAGCAGAGGGGCCGGGACTAGTAGTCGAAGCGAGCAGTACTTC
CASRGAGTSSRSEQYF
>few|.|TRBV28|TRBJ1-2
TGTGCCAGCAGTCGCTCGACACAGTATGGCTACACCTTC
CASSRSTQYGYTF
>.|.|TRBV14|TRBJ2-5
TGTGCCAGCAGCCAACAAGAGACCCAGTACTTC
CASSQQETQYF
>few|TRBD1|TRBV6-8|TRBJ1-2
TGTGCCAGCAGGCCCGGGACAGGGGCGGACTATGGCTACACCTTC
CASRPGTGADYGYTF
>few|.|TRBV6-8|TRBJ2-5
TGTGCCAGCAGTTACTTTTCAGGGGACGAGACCCAGTACTTC
CASSYFSGDETQYF
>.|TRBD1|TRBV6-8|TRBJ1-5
TGTGCCATCAGGGACAGTATCTATAGCAATCAGCCCCAGCATTTT
CAIRDSIYSNQPQHF
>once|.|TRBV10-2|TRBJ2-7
TGCGCCAGCAGCAGGGGTGTCGGTCACGAGCAGTACTTC
CASSRGVGHEQYF
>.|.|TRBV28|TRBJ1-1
TGTGCCAGCAGTTCGCGCCGACGGGACCTGAACACTGAAGCTTTCTTT
CASSSRRRDLNTEAFF